These 27 T cell receptor beta chains originate from one sample sequenced in a study of PD-1 and CTLA-4 blockade in melanoma. The data were produced by immunoSEQ multiplex PCR, yet TCRdb's version contains in-frame clones alone and is incomplete. This sample has 34,000 or so clones, with 88% found just once. The specimen was CD8+ T cells from peripheral blood, collected from a patient given anti-PD-1 treatment. All receptors come from a human donor with melanoma.

The chain has TRBV7-9 and TRBJ2-1; D could derive from TRBD1 or TRBD2 (6 bases each). This CDR3 comprises 14 residues. Germline V gene data show CDR1 as SEHNR and CDR2 as FQNEAQ (reference sequence). The V and J ends lost 3 bases and 9 bases respectively, with 15 bases between them. DNA for the CDR3: TGTGCCAGCAGCTTGGAGGGGGTAAACGGTGAGCAGTTCTTC. Translation gives CASSLEGVNGEQFF.

The V and J genes are TRBV19 and TRBJ2-2; no clear D. Germline V gene data show CDR1 as LNHDA and CDR2 as SQIVND (reference sequence). The CDR3 runs 12 residues. The V end was cut by 6 bases, the J end by 5 bases, with 7 bases between. The CDR3 protein is CASSRRTGELFF. The CDR3 bases are TGTGCCAGTAGCCGACGGACCGGGGAGCTGTTTTTT.

V usage is TRBV7-9 and J usage is TRBJ1-1, with D unclear. The CDR3 totals 12 residues. V was cut by 7 bases and J by 1 base, with 7 bases left in between. Germline CDR1 is SEHNR and CDR2 is FQNEAQ (reference sequence). The CDR3 loop reads CASTRGNTEAFF. For the CDR3, the DNA is TGTGCCAGCACCCGGGGGAACACTGAAGCTTTCTTT.

Here the CDR3 reads CASSHRLDYYGYTF. DNA of the CDR3: TGTGCCAGCAGTCACCGGTTGGACTACTATGGCTACACCTTC. The chain has TRBV27 and TRBJ1-2; the D is unclear. Per the germline V gene, CDR1 is MNHEY and CDR2 is SMNVEV (reference sequence). Trimming cost V 5 bases and J 3 bases, with 13 bases left between them. The CDR3 runs 14 residues.

This rearrangement joins TRBV24-1 to TRBJ1-6; weak D call: TRBD1 (6 bases). The CDR3 loop spans 19 amino acids. Germline V gene data show CDR1 as KGHDR and CDR2 as SFDVKD. V was cut by 7 bases and J by 7 bases, with 28 bases left in between. CDR3 sequence reads: CATRSPPGTTLFDNSPLHF. In DNA form, the CDR3 reads TGTGCCACCAGATCTCCGCCCGGGACAACTCTCTTTGACAATTCACCCCTCCACTTT.

The rearrangement joins TRBV6-1 to TRBJ2-7; no reliable D call. Germline assignment: CDR1 MNHNS and CDR2 SASEGT. V was clipped by 3 bases and J by 4 bases, with 7 bases between them. The CDR3 length is 12 residues. CDR3 region: CASSDPGYEQYF. The DNA of the CDR3 is TGTGCCAGCAGTGATCCTGGGTACGAGCAGTACTTC.

The gene calls are TRBV24-1 and TRBJ1-4; D is ambiguous. Germline V CDR1 and CDR2: KGHDR, SFDVKD. Trimming removed 9 bases from V and 11 bases from J, with 12 bases in between. The CDR3 has 11 residues. This chain's CDR3 is CATSRGGKLFF. The CDR3 DNA is TGTGCCACCTCTCGGGGAGGTAAACTGTTTTTT.

This clone was detected only a few times. CDR3 in amino acids: CASSLLTATNEKLFF. The CDR3 coding sequence is TGCGCCAGCAGCCTATTGACCGCAACTAATGAAAAACTGTTTTTT. The chain employs TRBV4-1 and TRBJ1-4; the D is unclear. V was cut by 4 bases and J by 0 bases, with 9 bases left in between. This CDR3 is built from 15 residues. Looked up from germline, CDR1 is MGHRA and CDR2 is YSYEKL.

The chain is built from TRBV13 and TRBJ1-2; 10 nucleotides align to TRBD1. V shed 5 bases and J 5 bases; nucleotides not matched to a gene: 5. This CDR3 region has 14 residues. Germline V gene lookup returns CDR1 PRHDT and CDR2 FYEKMQ (reference sequence). DNA for the CDR3: TGTGCCAGCAGCCTTGGACAGGGGGTTTATGGCTACACCTTC. Amino acid sequence: CASSLGQGVYGYTF.

This clone was counted between two and nine times. The J gene is TRBJ1-5, the V gene TRBV15; 7 bases are a match to TRBD1. Germline V gene lookup returns CDR1 LNHNV and CDR2 YYDKDF (reference sequence). This CDR3 is built from 18 residues. V was pared by 0 bases and J by 0 bases, with 8 bases of the junction left unmatched. The CDR3 coding sequence is TGTGCCACCAGCAGAGATTCGAACACAGGGGATAGCAATCAGCCCCAGCATTTT. Encoded protein: CATSRDSNTGDSNQPQHF.

The chain combines TRBV5-8 with TRBJ2-7; the match to TRBD2 covers 13 bases. Germline CDR1 is SGHTS and CDR2 is YDEGEE. The CDR3 is made up of 16 amino acids. Germline trimming cut 5 bases from V and 1 base from J; bases unmatched to any gene: 6. CDR3 nucleotides: TGTGCCAGCAGGTCCACTAGCGGGGGGGCATCCTACGAGCAGTACTTC. Translating it yields CASRSTSGGASYEQYF.

This clone has only a few counts. The chain is built from TRBV13 and TRBJ1-2; a weak D match, TRBD1 (5 bases). V was clipped by 1 base and J by 2 bases, with 14 bases between them. The germline gives CDR1 PRHDT, CDR2 FYEKMQ (reference sequence). This CDR3 has 16 residues. This CDR3 is CASSLASRVSNYGYTF. DNA for the CDR3: TGTGCCAGCAGCTTAGCTTCCAGGGTTTCCAACTATGGCTACACCTTC.

The V and J genes are TRBV6-5 and TRBJ1-1; D is ambiguous. The CDR3 totals 11 residues. V shed 8 bases and J shed 3 bases, with 7 bases lying between them. Germline V gives CDR1 MNHEY, CDR2 SVGAGI. The CDR3 protein is CASADHTEAFF. The DNA for the CDR3 is TGTGCCAGCGCGGATCACACTGAAGCTTTCTTT.

The CDR3 bases are TGTGCCAGCAGTTTGGAGCAGGCGTATCAGCCCCAGCATTTT. It encodes CASSLEQAYQPQHF. The chain employs TRBV28 and TRBJ1-5, with D unresolved. Germline CDR1 MDHEN, CDR2 SYDVKM. This CDR3 comprises 14 residues. V was shortened by 3 bases and J by 5 bases, with 11 bases between the two germline ends.

The V and J genes are TRBV7-2 and TRBJ1-1, with 7 bases lining up with TRBD1. The V gene end was trimmed by 5 bases and the J gene end by 5 bases; junction bases not matched to a gene: 5. The CDR3 is made up of 13 amino acids. Per the germline V gene, CDR1 is SGHTA and CDR2 is FQGNSA. CDR3: CASSRRGLTEAFF. CDR3 DNA sequence: TGTGCCAGCAGCCGAAGGGGGCTGACTGAAGCTTTCTTT.

This clone was seen a handful of times. The genes are TRBV11-3 and TRBJ2-3; D is undetermined. Trimming removed 5 bases at V and 4 bases at J, with 10 bases between. The V gene's germline CDR1 is SGHNT and CDR2 YENEEA. This CDR3 is 13 amino acids long. CDR3 amino acids: CASSPEAPDTQYF. DNA for the CDR3: TGTGCCAGCAGCCCCGAGGCCCCAGATACGCAGTATTTT.

V and J are TRBV6-2 or TRBV6-3 and TRBJ1-5; no reliable D call. V lost 5 bases, J lost 6 bases, and 14 bases lay in between. Germline V gene lookup returns CDR1 MNHEY and CDR2 SVGEGT. This CDR3 comprises 14 residues. The CDR3 DNA reads as TGTGCCAGCAGTAGACTAGTCTATCTTCAGCCCCAGCATTTT. Translation gives CASSRLVYLQPQHF.

The rearrangement joins TRBV7-9 to TRBJ2-5; the D gene is possibly TRBD1 (5 bases). The germline V and J ends were trimmed by 5 bases and 2 bases, with 15 bases remaining between them. The CDR3 has 15 residues. Germline V gene lookup returns CDR1 SEHNR and CDR2 FQNEAQ (reference sequence). CDR3 DNA: TGTGCCAGCAGCCCCCGAGTGGGGCTACAAGAGACCCAGTACTTC. This translates into CASSPRVGLQETQYF.

The chain couples TRBV7-8 to TRBJ2-6; 9 nucleotides align to TRBD1. There are 16 residues in the CDR3. CDR1 is SGHVS and CDR2 is FQNEAQ in the germline V gene. V dropped 8 bases and J dropped 0; count of bases not matched to a gene: 5. The CDR3 DNA is TGTGCCAGCCTCCGGGACAGGGACTCTGGGGCCAACGTCCTGACTTTC. Encoded protein: CASLRDRDSGANVLTF.

CDR3 coding DNA: TGTGCCAGCAGCTTTGGGACTAGCGAGCTGTTTTTT. Its protein product is CASSFGTSELFF. J is TRBJ2-2 and V is TRBV5-4, with 9 nucleotides matching TRBD2. The germline gives CDR1 SGHNT, CDR2 YYREEE (reference sequence). Trimming took 2 bases from V and 11 from J; bases not matched to a gene: 1. CDR3 length equals 12 residues.

Here the CDR3 reads CSVEDRGDLGRATEAFF. Written as DNA, the CDR3 is TGCAGCGTTGAAGATAGAGGAGACTTGGGCAGGGCGACTGAAGCTTTCTTT. The rearrangement links TRBV29-1 to TRBJ1-1; tentative D call: TRBD1 (5 bases). V was shortened by 0 bases and J by 5 bases, with 22 bases between the two germline ends. The CDR3 length is 17 residues. CDR1 SQVTM and CDR2 ANQGSEA come from the germline V gene.

DNA of the CDR3: TGTGCCAGCAGAACTCTACTGAGAACTAGCACAGATACGCAGTATTTT. It encodes CASRTLLRTSTDTQYF. V is TRBV27 and J is TRBJ2-3; no reliable D call. Looked up from germline, CDR1 is MNHEY and CDR2 is SMNVEV (reference sequence). The CDR3 consists of 16 residues. Trimming left V 6 bases short and J 0 bases short, with 16 bases between.

This chain joins TRBV28 and TRBJ1-4; D might be TRBD1 (5 bases). The CDR3 spans 13 residues. With 5 bases removed from V and 3 bases from J, the gap between germline ends came to 7 bases. Per germline, CDR1 MDHEN and CDR2 SYDVKM. This CDR3 reads CASSPRANEKLFF. The CDR3 bases are TGTGCCAGCAGTCCCAGGGCTAATGAAAAACTGTTTTTT.

The V and J genes are TRBV24-1 and TRBJ2-3; 10 bases line up with TRBD2. This CDR3 is 16 amino acids long. CDR1 KGHDR and CDR2 SFDVKD come from the germline V gene. The V and J ends lost 5 bases and 6 bases, in that order; junction bases with no gene match: 10. The CDR3 DNA follows: TGTGCCACCAGTGTGCCTAGCGGGGGCGAGGGGGATACGCAGTATTTT. This codes for CATSVPSGGEGDTQYF.

The V gene is TRBV5-6, the J gene TRBJ1-2; 7 bases fit TRBD1. The CDR3 consists of 17 residues. Germline CDR1 reads SGHDT; CDR2 reads YYEEEE. Losses at the gene ends were 2 bases for V and 5 bases for J; bases not matched to a gene: 15. CDR3 loop: CASSLSVPPTGWYGYTF. CDR3 in DNA: TGTGCCAGCAGCTTATCCGTCCCACCGACAGGGTGGTATGGCTACACCTTC.

The chain joins TRBV2 to TRBJ2-7, with D uncertain. The V gene lost 10 bases and the J gene lost 0 bases, with 16 bases spanning the gap. Per the germline V gene, CDR1 is SNHLY and CDR2 is FYNNEI. The CDR3 contains 14 residues. CDR3 residues: CATARSQSSYEQYF. CDR3 sequence (DNA): TGTGCCACCGCAAGGTCACAGAGCTCCTACGAGCAGTACTTC.

The CDR3 here is CASSITQYEQYF. The CDR3 bases are TGTGCCAGCAGTATCACGCAGTACGAGCAGTACTTC. The rearrangement joins TRBV12-3 or TRBV12-4 to TRBJ2-7, with no clear D. The CDR3 consists of 12 residues. Trimming cost V 5 bases and J 4 bases, with 9 bases left between them.